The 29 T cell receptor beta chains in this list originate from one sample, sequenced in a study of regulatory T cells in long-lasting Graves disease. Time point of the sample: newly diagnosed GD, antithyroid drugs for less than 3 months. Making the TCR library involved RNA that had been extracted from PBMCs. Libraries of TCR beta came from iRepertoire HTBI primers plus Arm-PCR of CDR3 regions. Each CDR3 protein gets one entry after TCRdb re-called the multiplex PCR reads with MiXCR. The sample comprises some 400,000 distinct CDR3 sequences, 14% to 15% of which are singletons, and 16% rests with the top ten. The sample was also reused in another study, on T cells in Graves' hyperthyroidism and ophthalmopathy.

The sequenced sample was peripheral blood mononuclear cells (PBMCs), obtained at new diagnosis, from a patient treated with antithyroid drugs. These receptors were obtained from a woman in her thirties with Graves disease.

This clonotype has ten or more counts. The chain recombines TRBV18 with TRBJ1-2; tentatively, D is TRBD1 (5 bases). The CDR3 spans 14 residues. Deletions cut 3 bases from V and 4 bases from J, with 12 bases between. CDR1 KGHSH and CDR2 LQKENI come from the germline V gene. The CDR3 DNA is TGTGCCAGCTCACCGGATCTGACAGCCTATGGCTACACCTTC. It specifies CASSPDLTAYGYTF.

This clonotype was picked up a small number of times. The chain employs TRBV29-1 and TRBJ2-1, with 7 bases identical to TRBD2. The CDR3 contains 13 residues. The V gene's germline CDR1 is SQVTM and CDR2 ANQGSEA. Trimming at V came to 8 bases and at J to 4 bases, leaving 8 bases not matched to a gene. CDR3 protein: CSSAGRHYNEQFF. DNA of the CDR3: TGCAGCTCAGCGGGAAGGCATTACAATGAGCAGTTCTTC.

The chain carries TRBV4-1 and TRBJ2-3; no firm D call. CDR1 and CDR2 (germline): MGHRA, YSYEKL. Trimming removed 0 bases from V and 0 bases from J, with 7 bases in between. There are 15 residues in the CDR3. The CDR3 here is CASSQDPPSTDTQYF. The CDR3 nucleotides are TGCGCCAGCAGCCAAGACCCCCCTAGCACAGATACGCAGTATTTT.

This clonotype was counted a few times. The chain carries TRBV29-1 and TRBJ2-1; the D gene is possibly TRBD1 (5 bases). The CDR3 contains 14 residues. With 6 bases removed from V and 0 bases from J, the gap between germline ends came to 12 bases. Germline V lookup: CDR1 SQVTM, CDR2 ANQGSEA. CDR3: CSVGQTSSYNEQFF. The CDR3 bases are TGCAGCGTGGGGCAGACCAGCTCCTACAATGAGCAGTTCTTC.

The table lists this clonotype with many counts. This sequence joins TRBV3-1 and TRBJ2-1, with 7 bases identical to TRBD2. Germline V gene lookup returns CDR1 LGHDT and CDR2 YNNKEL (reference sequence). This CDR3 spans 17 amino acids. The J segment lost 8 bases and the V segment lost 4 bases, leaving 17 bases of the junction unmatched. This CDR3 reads CASSLALSGEGRDEQFF. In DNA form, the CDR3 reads TGTGCCAGCAGCCTGGCCCTGTCGGGGGAGGGCCGCGATGAGCAGTTCTTC.

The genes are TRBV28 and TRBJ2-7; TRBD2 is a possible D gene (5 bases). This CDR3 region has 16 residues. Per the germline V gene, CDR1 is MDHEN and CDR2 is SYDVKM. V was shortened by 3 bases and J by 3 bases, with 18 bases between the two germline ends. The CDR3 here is CASSFSPRLASYEQYF. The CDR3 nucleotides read TGTGCCAGCAGTTTTTCCCCTCGGCTAGCAAGCTACGAGCAGTACTTC.

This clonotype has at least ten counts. CDR3 nucleotides: TGTGCCAGCAGTGCGGCAGGGAGCTCCTACGAGCAGTACTTC. Protein sequence: CASSAAGSSYEQYF. The gene calls are TRBV28 and TRBJ2-7, with D perhaps being TRBD1 or TRBD2 (5 bases each). Germline V gene sequence: CDR1 MDHEN, CDR2 SYDVKM. Trimming shortened V by 5 bases and J by 0 bases, and 11 bases separated the two germline ends. The CDR3 extends over 14 amino acids.

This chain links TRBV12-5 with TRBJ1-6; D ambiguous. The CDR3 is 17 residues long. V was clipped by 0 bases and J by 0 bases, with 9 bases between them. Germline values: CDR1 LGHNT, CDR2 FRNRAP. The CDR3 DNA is TGTGCTAGTGGTTTGGTCGGGAGCAGCTCCTATAATTCACCCCTCCACTTT. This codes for CASGLVGSSSYNSPLHF.

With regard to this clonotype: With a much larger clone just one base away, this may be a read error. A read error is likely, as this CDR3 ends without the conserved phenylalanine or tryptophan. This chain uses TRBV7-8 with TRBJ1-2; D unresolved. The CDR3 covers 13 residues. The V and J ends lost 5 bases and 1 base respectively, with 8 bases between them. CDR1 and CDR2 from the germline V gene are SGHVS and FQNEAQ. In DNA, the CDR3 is TGTGCCAGCAGCGAGGACCTTAACTATGGCTACACCCTC. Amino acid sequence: CASSEDLNYGYTL.

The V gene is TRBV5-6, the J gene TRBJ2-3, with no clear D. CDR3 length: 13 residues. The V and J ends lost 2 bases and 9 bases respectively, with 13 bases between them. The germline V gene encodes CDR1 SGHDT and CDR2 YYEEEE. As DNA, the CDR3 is TGTGCCAGCAGCTTTGGTGCCGCGATAACGCAGTATTTT. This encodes CASSFGAAITQYF.

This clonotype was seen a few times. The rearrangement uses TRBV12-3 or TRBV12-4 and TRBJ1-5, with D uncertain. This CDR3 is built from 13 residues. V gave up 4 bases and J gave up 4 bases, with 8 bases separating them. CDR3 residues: CASSSTENQPQHF. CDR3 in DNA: TGTGCCAGCAGTTCAACGGAAAATCAGCCCCAGCATTTT.

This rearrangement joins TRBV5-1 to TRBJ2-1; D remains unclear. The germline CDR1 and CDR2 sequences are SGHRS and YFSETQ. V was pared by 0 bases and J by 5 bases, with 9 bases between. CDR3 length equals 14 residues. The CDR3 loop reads CASSLEGSNNEQFF. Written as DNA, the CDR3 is TGCGCCAGCAGCTTGGAGGGAAGCAACAATGAGCAGTTCTTC.

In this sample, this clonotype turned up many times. For the CDR3, the DNA is TGCAGCGTTGAAGATCTAGTACAGGGGAGCTCCTACGAGCAGTACTTC. Amino acids: CSVEDLVQGSSYEQYF. The chain carries TRBV29-1 and TRBJ2-7, with TRBD1 matching over 7 bases. CDR3 length: 16 residues. Germline V gene sequence: CDR1 SQVTM, CDR2 ANQGSEA. With V trimmed by 0 bases and J by 0 bases, 8 bases remained unmatched.

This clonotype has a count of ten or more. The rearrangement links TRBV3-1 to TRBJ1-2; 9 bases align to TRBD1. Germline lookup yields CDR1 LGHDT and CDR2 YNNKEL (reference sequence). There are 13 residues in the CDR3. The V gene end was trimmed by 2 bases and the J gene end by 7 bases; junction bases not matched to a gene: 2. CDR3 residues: CASSQNRGLGYTF. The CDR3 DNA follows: TGTGCCAGCAGCCAAAACAGGGGGCTTGGCTACACCTTC. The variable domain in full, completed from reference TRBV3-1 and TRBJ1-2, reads DTAVSQTPKYLVTQMGNDKSIKCEQNLGHDTMYWYKQDSKKFLKIMFSYNNKELIINETVPNRFSPKSPDKAHLNLHINSLELGDSAVYFCASSQNRGLGYTFGSGTRLTVV.

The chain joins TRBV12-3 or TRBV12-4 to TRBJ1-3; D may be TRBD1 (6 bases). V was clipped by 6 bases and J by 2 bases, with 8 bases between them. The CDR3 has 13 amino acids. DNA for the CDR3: TGTGCCAGCAGCCGGACAGCTGGAAACACCATATATTTT. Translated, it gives CASSRTAGNTIYF.

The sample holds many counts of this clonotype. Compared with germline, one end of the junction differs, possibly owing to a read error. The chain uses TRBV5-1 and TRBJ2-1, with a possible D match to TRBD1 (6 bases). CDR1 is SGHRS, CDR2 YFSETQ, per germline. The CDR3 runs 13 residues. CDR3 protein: CASSSDRYNEQFF. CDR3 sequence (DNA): TGTGCCAGCAGCAGCGACAGGTACAATGAGCAGTTCTTC.

CDR3 in DNA: TGTGCCAGTAGTATGGGCAAGTCGGATTCACCCCTCCACTTT. Protein product: CASSMGKSDSPLHF. V is TRBV19 and J is TRBJ1-6; D gene uncertain. CDR1 and CDR2 (germline): LNHDA, SQIVND (reference sequence). The CDR3 covers 14 residues. V was cut by 3 bases and J by 8 bases, with 11 bases left in between.

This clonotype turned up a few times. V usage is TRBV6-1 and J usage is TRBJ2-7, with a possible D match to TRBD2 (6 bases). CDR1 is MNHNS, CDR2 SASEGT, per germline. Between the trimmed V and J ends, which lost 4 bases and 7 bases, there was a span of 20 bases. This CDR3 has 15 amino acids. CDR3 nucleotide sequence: TGTGCCAGCAGTGGTATGGGGGGAACGGCTTCTGAGCAGTACTTC. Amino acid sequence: CASSGMGGTASEQYF.

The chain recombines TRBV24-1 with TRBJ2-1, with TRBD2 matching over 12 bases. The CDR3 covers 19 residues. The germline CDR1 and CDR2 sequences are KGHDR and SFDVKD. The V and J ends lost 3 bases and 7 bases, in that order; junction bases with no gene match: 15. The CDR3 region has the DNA TGTGCCACCAGTGATCCGACCCCTAGCGGGAGGGTCCCCCGAAATGAGCAGTTCTTC. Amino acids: CATSDPTPSGRVPRNEQFF.

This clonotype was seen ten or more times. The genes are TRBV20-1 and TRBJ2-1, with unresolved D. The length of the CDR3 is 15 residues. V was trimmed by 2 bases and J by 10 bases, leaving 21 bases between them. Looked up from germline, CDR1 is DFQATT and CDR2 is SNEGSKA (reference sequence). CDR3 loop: CSARQVAYRRDEQFF. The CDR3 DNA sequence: TGCAGTGCTAGACAAGTCGCCTACAGACGAGACGAGCAGTTCTTC.

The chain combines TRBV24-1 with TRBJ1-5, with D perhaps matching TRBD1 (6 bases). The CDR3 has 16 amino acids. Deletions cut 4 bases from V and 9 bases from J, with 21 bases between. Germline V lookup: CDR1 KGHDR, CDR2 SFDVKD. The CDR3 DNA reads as TGTGCCACCAGTGACTCCCGATTGGGAGGGGGGTCGCCCCAGCATTTT. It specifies CATSDSRLGGGSPQHF.

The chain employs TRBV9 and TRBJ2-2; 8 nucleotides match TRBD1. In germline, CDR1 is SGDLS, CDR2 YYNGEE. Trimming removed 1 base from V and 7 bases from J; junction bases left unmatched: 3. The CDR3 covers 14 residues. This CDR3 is CASSVQGAGGELFF. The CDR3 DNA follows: TGTGCCAGCAGCGTACAGGGGGCAGGCGGGGAGCTGTTTTTT.

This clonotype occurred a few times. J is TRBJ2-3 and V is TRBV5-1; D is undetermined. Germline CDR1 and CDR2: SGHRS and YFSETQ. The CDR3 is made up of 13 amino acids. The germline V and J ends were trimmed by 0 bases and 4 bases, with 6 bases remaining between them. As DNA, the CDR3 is TGCGCCAGCAGCTTGGAAGGTTCAGATACGCAGTATTTT. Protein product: CASSLEGSDTQYF.

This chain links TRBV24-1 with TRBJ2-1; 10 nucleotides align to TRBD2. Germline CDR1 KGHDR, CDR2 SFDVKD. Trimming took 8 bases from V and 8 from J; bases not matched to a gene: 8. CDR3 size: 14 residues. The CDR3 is CATTPSGSHYEQFF. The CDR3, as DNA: TGTGCCACCACGCCTAGCGGGAGTCACTATGAGCAGTTCTTC.

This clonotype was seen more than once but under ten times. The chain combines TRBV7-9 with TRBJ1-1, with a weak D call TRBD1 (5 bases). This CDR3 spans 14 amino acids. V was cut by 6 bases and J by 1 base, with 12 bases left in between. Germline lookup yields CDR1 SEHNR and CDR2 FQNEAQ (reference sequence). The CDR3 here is CASRGSGGNTEAFF. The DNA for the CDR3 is TGTGCCAGCAGGGGCTCTGGGGGGAACACTGAAGCTTTCTTT.

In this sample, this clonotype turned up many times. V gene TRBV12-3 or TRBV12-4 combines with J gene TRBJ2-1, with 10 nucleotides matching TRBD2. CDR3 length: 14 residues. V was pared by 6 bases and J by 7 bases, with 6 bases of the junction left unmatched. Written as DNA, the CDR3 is TGTGCCAGCAGATCAAGCGGGAGGGGTAATGAGCAGTTCTTC. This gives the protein CASRSSGRGNEQFF.

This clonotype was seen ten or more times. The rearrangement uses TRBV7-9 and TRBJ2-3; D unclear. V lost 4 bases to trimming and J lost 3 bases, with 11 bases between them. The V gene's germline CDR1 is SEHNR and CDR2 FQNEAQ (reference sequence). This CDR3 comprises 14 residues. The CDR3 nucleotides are TGTGCCAGCAGCTCATACTCCGGGACAGATACGCAGTATTTT. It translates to CASSSYSGTDTQYF.

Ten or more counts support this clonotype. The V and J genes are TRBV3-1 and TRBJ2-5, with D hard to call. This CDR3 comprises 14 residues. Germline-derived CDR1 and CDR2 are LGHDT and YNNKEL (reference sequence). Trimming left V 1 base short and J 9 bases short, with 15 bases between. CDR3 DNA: TGTGCCAGCAGCCAAGGTGACTCCTCCCGCGCCCAGTACTTC. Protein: CASSQGDSSRAQYF.

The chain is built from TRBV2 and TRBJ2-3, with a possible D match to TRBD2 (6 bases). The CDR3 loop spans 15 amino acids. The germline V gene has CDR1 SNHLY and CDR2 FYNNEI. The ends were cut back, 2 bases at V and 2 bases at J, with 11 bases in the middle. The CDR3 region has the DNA TGTGCCAGCAGTGAAACTGGGGGGTACACAGATACGCAGTATTTT. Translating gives CASSETGGYTDTQYF.